A selection of T cell receptor beta chains follows, all from one sample in a study of T cell responses to AZD1222 COVID-19 vaccine. The table came from immunoSEQ multiplex PCR; TCRdb's copy has only in-frame clones and leaves some out. Of approximately 56,000 clones listed, around 85% are singletons. The sequenced sample was peripheral blood, obtained on day 0 of AZD1222 vaccination. These receptor sequences come from an adult in good health. The CDR3 runs from the conserved cysteine through the conserved F or W. A D gene is named only where the DNA matches it firmly. Expanded clones get a size class; other rows say once, few or many, or leave the size out.

j_call clone_size d_call v_call cdr3_aa cdr3_nt
TRBJ2-2 - - TRBV19 CASTTLRARYTGELFF TGTGCCAGTACCACTTTAAGAGCGCGGTACACCGGGGAGCTGTTTTTT
TRBJ2-1 - - TRBV28 CASSLFGEYNEQFF TGTGCCAGCAGTTTATTCGGGGAGTACAATGAGCAGTTCTTC
TRBJ1-1 - TRBD1 TRBV28 CASSSGGTEAFF TGTGCCAGCAGTTCAGGGGGCACTGAAGCTTTCTTT
TRBJ2-7 - TRBD1 TRBV30 CAWSAGTGRYF TGTGCCTGGAGTGCCGGGACAGGGCGCTACTTC
TRBJ2-7 - - TRBV4-2 CASSQGNEQYF TGTGCCAGCAGCCAAGGCAACGAGCAGTACTTC
TRBJ2-3 - TRBD2 TRBV12-5 CASGLGGGGTDTQYF TGTGCTAGTGGTTTAGGCGGGGGAGGCACAGATACGCAGTATTTT
TRBJ2-5 once - TRBV3-1/TRBV3-2 CASSPGHGETQYF TGTGCCAGCAGCCCTGGACACGGGGAGACCCAGTACTTC
TRBJ1-2 - - TRBV14 CASSQGGYVYTF TGTGCCAGCAGCCAAGGGGGCTACGTCTACACCTTC
TRBJ2-7 - TRBD1 TRBV11-2 CASSLRDRLMGEQYF TGTGCCAGCAGCCTCCGGGACAGGCTAATGGGCGAGCAGTACTTC
TRBJ1-3 - - TRBV11-2 CASSFGSSGNTIYF TGTGCCAGCAGCTTCGGGAGCTCTGGAAACACCATATATTTT
TRBJ1-1 - TRBD1 TRBV6-5 CASSTQGAGATEAFF TGTGCCAGCAGTACCCAGGGGGCAGGGGCGACTGAAGCTTTCTTT
TRBJ2-7 - - TRBV10-3 CAISRESYEQYF TGTGCCATATCGAGGGAATCCTACGAGCAGTACTTC
TRBJ2-7 - TRBD1 TRBV6-5 CASSTGTGIYEQYF TGTGCCAGCAGCACCGGGACAGGGATCTACGAGCAGTACTTC
TRBJ2-7 - - TRBV6-5 CASGQREGEQYF TGTGCCAGCGGCCAACGCGAGGGCGAGCAGTACTTC
TRBJ2-7 - - TRBV28 CASRSQGREQYF TGTGCCAGCAGGAGTCAGGGGAGGGAGCAGTACTTC
TRBJ2-7 - TRBD2 TRBV13 CASSPQAGAEQYF TGTGCCAGCAGCCCCCAAGCGGGGGCCGAGCAGTACTTC
TRBJ2-2 - - TRBV9 CASSVGGNTGELFF TGTGCCAGCAGCGTAGGAGGGAACACCGGGGAGCTGTTTTTT
TRBJ2-5 - - TRBV19 CASSSLQETQYF TGTGCCAGTAGTAGTCTCCAAGAGACCCAGTACTTC
TRBJ1-1 - TRBD1 TRBV5-1 CASSPPTGGNTEAFF TGCGCCAGCAGCCCCCCGACAGGGGGGAACACTGAAGCTTTCTTT
TRBJ2-7 once - TRBV23-1 CASSQGTHGYEQYF TGCGCCAGCAGTCAGGGGACCCATGGATACGAGCAGTACTTC